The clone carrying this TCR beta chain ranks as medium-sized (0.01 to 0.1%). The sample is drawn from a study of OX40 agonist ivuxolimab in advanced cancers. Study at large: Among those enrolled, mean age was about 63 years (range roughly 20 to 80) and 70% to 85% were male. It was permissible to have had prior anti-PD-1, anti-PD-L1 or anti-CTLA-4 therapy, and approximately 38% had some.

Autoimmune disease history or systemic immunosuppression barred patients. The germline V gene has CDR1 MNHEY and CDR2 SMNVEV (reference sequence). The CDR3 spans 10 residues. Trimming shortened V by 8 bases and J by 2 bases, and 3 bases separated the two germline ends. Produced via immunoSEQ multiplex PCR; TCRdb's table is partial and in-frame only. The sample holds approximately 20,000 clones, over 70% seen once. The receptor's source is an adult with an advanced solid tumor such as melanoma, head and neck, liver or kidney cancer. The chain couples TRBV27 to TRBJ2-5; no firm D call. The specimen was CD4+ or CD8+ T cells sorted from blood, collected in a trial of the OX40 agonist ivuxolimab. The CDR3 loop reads CASRQETQYF. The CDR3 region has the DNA TGTGCCAGCCGACAAGAGACCCAGTACTTC.